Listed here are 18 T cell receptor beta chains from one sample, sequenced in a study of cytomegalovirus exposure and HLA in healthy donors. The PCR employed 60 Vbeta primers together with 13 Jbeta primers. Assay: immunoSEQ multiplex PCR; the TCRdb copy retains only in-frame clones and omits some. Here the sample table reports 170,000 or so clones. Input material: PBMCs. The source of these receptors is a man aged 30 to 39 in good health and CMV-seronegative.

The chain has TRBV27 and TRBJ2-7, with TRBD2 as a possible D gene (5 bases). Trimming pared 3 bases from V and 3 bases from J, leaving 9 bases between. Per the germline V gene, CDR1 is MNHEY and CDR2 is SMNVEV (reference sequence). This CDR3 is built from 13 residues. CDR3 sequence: CASSFGRGYEQYF. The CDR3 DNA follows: TGTGCCAGCAGTTTTGGTCGGGGCTACGAGCAGTACTTC.

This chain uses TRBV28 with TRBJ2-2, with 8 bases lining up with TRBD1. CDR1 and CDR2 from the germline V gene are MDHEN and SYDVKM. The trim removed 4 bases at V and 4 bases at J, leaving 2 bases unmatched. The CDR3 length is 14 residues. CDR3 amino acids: CASSWDRTTGELFF. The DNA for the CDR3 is TGTGCCAGCAGTTGGGACAGGACCACCGGGGAGCTGTTTTTT. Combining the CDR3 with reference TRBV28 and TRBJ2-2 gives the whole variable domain DVKVTQSSRYLVKRTGEKVFLECVQDMDHENMFWYRQDPGLGLRLIYFSYDVKMKEKGDIPEGYSVSREKKERFSLILESASTNQTSMYLCASSWDRTTGELFFGEGSRLTVL.

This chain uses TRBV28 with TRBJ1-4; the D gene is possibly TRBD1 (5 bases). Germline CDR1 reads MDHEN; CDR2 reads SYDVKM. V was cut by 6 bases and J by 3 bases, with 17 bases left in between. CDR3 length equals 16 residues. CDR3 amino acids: CASSLGGSGANEKLFF. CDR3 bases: TGTGCCAGCAGCCTTGGGGGGTCGGGTGCTAATGAAAAACTGTTTTTT.

This CDR3 is CASGYAQTPIFTGELFF. The CDR3 bases are TGTGCTAGTGGTTATGCCCAGACACCCATTTTCACCGGGGAGCTGTTTTTT. This chain connects TRBV12-5 to TRBJ2-2; D is uncertain. This CDR3 is 17 amino acids long. Deletions cut 4 bases from V and 4 bases from J, with 19 bases between. The V gene's germline CDR1 is LGHNT and CDR2 FRNRAP.

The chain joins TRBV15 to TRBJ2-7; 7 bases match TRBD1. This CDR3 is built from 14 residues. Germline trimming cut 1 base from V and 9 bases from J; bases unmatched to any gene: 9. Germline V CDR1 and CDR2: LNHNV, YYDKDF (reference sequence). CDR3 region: CATSRVLGQATQYF. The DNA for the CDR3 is TGTGCCACCAGCAGAGTCCTTGGACAGGCGACGCAGTACTTC.

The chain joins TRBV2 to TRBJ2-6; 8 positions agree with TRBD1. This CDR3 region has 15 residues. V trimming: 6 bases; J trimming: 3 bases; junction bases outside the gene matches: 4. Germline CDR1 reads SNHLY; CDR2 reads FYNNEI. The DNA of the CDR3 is TGTGCCAGCAGGACAGGGGCGGTTGGGGCCAACGTCCTGACTTTC. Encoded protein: CASRTGAVGANVLTF.

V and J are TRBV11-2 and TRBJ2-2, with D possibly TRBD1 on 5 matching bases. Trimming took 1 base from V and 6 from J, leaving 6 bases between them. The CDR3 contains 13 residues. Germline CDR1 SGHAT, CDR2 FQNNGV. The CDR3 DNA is TGTGCCAGCAGCTTAGTCAGGGCCGGGGAGCTGTTTTTT. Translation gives CASSLVRAGELFF.

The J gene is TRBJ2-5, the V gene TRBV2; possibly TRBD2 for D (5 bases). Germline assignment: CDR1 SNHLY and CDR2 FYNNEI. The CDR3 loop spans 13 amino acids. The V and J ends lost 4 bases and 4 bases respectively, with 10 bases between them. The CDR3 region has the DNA TGTGCCAGCAGTGGTAGCGAGGGAGAGACCCAGTACTTC. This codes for CASSGSEGETQYF.

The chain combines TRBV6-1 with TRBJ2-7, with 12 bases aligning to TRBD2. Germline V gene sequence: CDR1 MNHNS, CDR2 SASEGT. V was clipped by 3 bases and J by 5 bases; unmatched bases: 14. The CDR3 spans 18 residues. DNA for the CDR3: TGTGCCAGCAGTGAGGCCGAAGGGGGTACTAGCGGGAGGAACGAGCAGTACTTC. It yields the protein CASSEAEGGTSGRNEQYF.

CDR3 region: CASSVTGVRTGELFF. The CDR3 DNA is TGTGCCAGCAGTGTCACAGGGGTTCGCACCGGGGAGCTGTTTTTT. The chain carries TRBV6-1 and TRBJ2-2, with 7 bases aligning to TRBD1. CDR1 MNHNS and CDR2 SASEGT come from the germline V gene. V shed 4 bases, J shed 4 bases, and the junction held 6 bases outside the gene matches. The length of the CDR3 is 15 residues.

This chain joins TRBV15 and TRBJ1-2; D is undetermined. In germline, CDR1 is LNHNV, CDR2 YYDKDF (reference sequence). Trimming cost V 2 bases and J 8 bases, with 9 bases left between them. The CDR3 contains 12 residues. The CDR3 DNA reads TGTGCCACCAGCAGAAGCACGGGGGGCTACACCTTC. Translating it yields CATSRSTGGYTF.

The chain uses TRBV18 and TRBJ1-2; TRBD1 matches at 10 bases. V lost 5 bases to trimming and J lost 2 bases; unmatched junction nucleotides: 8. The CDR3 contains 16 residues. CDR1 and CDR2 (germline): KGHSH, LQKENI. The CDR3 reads CASSSEDRGGNYGYTF. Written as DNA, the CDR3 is TGTGCCAGCTCATCGGAGGACAGGGGGGGGAACTATGGCTACACCTTC.

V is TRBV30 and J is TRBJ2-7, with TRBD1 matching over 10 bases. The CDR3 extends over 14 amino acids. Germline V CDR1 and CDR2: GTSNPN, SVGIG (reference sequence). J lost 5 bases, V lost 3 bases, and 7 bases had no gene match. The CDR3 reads CAWRTRQGANEQYF. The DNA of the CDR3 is TGTGCCTGGAGGACCCGACAGGGGGCGAACGAGCAGTACTTC.

The CDR3 DNA reads as TGTGCCAGCAGCTTAGTGGCGGCAGGGAATCAGCCCCAGCATTTT. Its translation: CASSLVAAGNQPQHF. The gene calls are TRBV11-2 and TRBJ1-5; perhaps TRBD1 as D (5 bases). V lost 1 base to trimming and J lost 4 bases, with 11 bases between them. The CDR3 runs 15 residues. Germline CDR1 and CDR2: SGHAT and FQNNGV.

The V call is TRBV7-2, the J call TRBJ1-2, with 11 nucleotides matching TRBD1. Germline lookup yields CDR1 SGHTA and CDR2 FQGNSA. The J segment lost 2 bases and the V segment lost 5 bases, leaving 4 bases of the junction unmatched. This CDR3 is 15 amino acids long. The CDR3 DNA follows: TGTGCCAGCAGCGCCGGGACAGGGGGAAACTATGGCTACACCTTC. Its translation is CASSAGTGGNYGYTF.

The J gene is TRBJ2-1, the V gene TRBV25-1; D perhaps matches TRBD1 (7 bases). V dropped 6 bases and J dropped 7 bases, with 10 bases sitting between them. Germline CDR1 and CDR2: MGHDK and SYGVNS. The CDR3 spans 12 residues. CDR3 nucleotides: TGTGCCAGCAGAGCAGGGGGGAATGAGCAGTTCTTC. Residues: CASRAGGNEQFF.

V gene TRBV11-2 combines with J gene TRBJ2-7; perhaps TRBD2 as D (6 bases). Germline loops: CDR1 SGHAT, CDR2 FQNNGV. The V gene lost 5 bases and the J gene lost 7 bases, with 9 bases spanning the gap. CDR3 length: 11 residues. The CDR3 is CASSRGGEQYF. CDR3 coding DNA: TGTGCCAGCAGCCGCGGAGGGGAGCAGTACTTC.

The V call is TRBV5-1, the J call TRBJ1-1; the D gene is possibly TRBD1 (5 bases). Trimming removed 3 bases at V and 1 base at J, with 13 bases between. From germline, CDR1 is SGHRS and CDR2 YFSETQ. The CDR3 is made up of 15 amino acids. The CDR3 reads CASSWSTGENTEAFF. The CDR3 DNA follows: TGCGCCAGCAGCTGGTCCACGGGGGAGAACACTGAAGCTTTCTTT.